This T cell receptor beta chain was recovered during a study of cytomegalovirus exposure and HLA in healthy donors. Study-wide background: The approximately 120 million unique TCR beta sequences, from roughly 170 million T cells, were found by an earlier analysis. The study's early data release held some 85 million unique TCRs from HLA-typed donors. Findings and limits, study-wide: The study labeled around 160 TCR beta chains cytomegalovirus-associated. The study assumed roughly uniform donor sequencing depth for presence/absence analyses.

This clone was counted only a few times. Its specificity is not known. PCR was performed using 60 Vbeta and 13 Jbeta primers. Sequencing was performed with immunoSEQ multiplex PCR; in TCRdb, only in-frame clones are kept and a portion is missing. The sample lists roughly 130,000 clones, about 80% occurring once. Germline V gene lookup returns CDR1 SGHNT and CDR2 YENEEA. The CDR3 is made up of 12 amino acids. The V gene end was trimmed by 5 bases and the J gene end by 8 bases; junction bases not matched to a gene: 2. V and J are TRBV11-3 and TRBJ2-1, with TRBD2 matching over 8 bases. Sample: PBMCs. This clonotype was sampled from a male donor in good health and CMV-seronegative. CDR3: CASSPGGDEQFF. The DNA of the CDR3 is TGTGCCAGCAGCCCGGGGGGGGATGAGCAGTTCTTC.